This T cell receptor (beta chain) comes out of a study of graft-versus-host responses after intestinal transplantation. Study context: All recipients got anti-thymocyte globulin induction, then tacrolimus and steroids for approximately 3 years.

This clone was picked up one time. Its antigen is as yet unknown. Whole-study results and caveats: Researchers found GvH clones in recipient marrow, and some showed up first in ileum or blood. There was an association between peak levels of circulating GvH clones and early post-transplant HvG declines. Patients who carried graft-donor T cell macrochimerism also had high graft-versus-host to host-versus-graft clonal ratios in their allografts.

Here immunoSEQ multiplex PCR was the method, and the copy in TCRdb shows in-frame clones only, minus some. This table has about 100,000 clones, over 80% appearing once. The CDR3 totals 15 residues. In germline, CDR1 is MGHRA, CDR2 YSYEKL. V was shortened by 4 bases and J by 8 bases, with 18 bases between the two germline ends. The TCR sequence derives from a human donor who received an intestinal transplant. This chain uses TRBV4-1 with TRBJ1-5; possibly TRBD1 for D (5 bases). The source was unstimulated CD8+ T cells sorted from spleen or lymph node cells, collected before intestinal transplant. CDR3 nucleotide sequence: TGCGCCAGCAGCCCGCATGACATCACAGGAGAGCCCCAGCATTTT. It specifies CASSPHDITGEPQHF.